The 9 T cell receptor beta chains in this list originate from one sample, sequenced in a study of PD-1 blockade in mismatch repair-deficient tumors. TCRdb's copy holds only in-frame clones and misses some; the assay was immunoSEQ multiplex PCR. Of tens of thousands of clones listed, about 80% were seen once; the top ten hold 3.3%. The starting material was peripheral blood, obtained 4 weeks after starting pembrolizumab. These receptors originate from an adult with mismatch repair-deficient cancer.

The chain carries TRBV4-1 and TRBJ2-1; 11 bases match TRBD2. V dropped 5 bases and J dropped 0; count of bases not matched to a gene: 3. The CDR3 extends over 16 amino acids. CDR1 and CDR2 from the germline V gene are MGHRA and YSYEKL. The CDR3 here is CASSDTSGGSYNEQFF. CDR3 coding DNA: TGCGCCAGCAGCGATACTAGCGGGGGCTCCTACAATGAGCAGTTCTTC.

The rearrangement links TRBV18 to TRBJ1-5, with 7 bases that match TRBD1. CDR1 is KGHSH and CDR2 is LQKENI in the germline V gene. J lost 4 bases, V lost 2 bases, and 11 bases had no gene match. The CDR3 consists of 17 residues. In DNA, the CDR3 is TGTGCCAGCTCACCAGCCGACAGGGCCCTACAGAATCAGCCCCAGCATTTT. Protein product: CASSPADRALQNQPQHF.

The chain couples TRBV9 to TRBJ1-2, with D possibly matching TRBD1 (6 bases). The germline V gene encodes CDR1 SGDLS and CDR2 YYNGEE. The CDR3 loop spans 17 amino acids. V lost 0 bases, J lost 6 bases, and 21 bases lay in between. CDR3 in amino acids: CASSVENGDRITNGYTF. CDR3 DNA: TGTGCCAGCAGCGTAGAGAATGGAGACAGGATCACAAATGGCTACACCTTC.

The chain joins TRBV2 to TRBJ2-3; TRBD2 matches at 10 bases. Germline V lookup: CDR1 SNHLY, CDR2 FYNNEI. V shed 0 bases and J 9 bases; nucleotides not matched to a gene: 0. This CDR3 comprises 13 residues. The CDR3 nucleotides read TGTGCCAGCAGTGAAGCTAGCGGGGGGACGCAGTATTTT. Its protein product is CASSEASGGTQYF.

CDR3 bases: TGTGCCAGCTCACCATTAGCAGGAGGACAGTCCTACGAGCAGTACTTC. It translates to CASSPLAGGQSYEQYF. This rearrangement joins TRBV18 to TRBJ2-7; the D gene is possibly TRBD1 (6 bases). Germline V gene sequence: CDR1 KGHSH, CDR2 LQKENI. Trimming cost V 2 bases and J 1 base, with 15 bases left between them. The CDR3 is 16 residues long.

CDR3 loop: CASSLEGGLGTQYF. CDR3 nucleotide sequence: TGTGCCAGCAGCTTGGAAGGCGGCTTAGGGACCCAGTACTTC. The chain couples TRBV5-6 to TRBJ2-5; D is unresolved. CDR1 and CDR2 (germline): SGHDT, YYEEEE. The CDR3 extends over 14 amino acids. V gave up 0 bases and J gave up 7 bases, with 13 bases separating them.

The chain recombines TRBV5-4 with TRBJ2-1; 8 bases match TRBD2. The CDR3 sequence is 18 residues long. With V trimmed by 4 bases and J by 6 bases, 18 bases remained unmatched. Germline-derived CDR1 and CDR2 are SGHNT and YYREEE (reference sequence). CDR3 nucleotides: TGTGCCAGCAGCGGGTTGGACCTTTCAGCGGGAGCTGCCAATGAGCAGTTCTTC. Translation: CASSGLDLSAGAANEQFF.

The V and J genes are TRBV7-2 and TRBJ1-1; D may be TRBD1 (5 bases). V was clipped by 5 bases and J by 6 bases, with 16 bases between them. The CDR3 sequence is 14 residues long. Germline lookup yields CDR1 SGHTA and CDR2 FQGNSA. The CDR3 reads CASSTRGLSSEAFF. The CDR3 bases are TGTGCCAGCAGCACCCGGGGCTTGTCGTCTGAAGCTTTCTTT.

The chain has TRBV18 and TRBJ1-1; D gene uncertain. The CDR3 is 14 amino acids. Germline assignment: CDR1 KGHSH and CDR2 LQKENI. Trimming took off 2 bases at V and 2 bases at J, with 9 bases between the two ends. The CDR3 DNA follows: TGTGCCAGCTCACCAGGGCCCTTCAACACTGAAGCTTTCTTT. This codes for CASSPGPFNTEAFF.